These T cell receptor beta chains were read from a single sample in a study of cytomegalovirus exposure and HLA in healthy donors. The assay was immunoSEQ multiplex PCR, and TCRdb's table has in-frame clones only and misses some. This sample yields about 180,000 clones, of which about 89% are seen a single time; roughly 2.5% belongs to the top ten. The source material was PBMCs. The receptors shown here come from a man aged 18 to 29 in good health and CMV-seropositive. The CDR3 runs from the conserved cysteine through the conserved F or W. D genes are given only for firm matches. A row's size may be missing; if present it is once, few, many or a size class.

TRBD1	TRBV2	TRBJ1-5	-	TGTGCCAGCAGTTGGCCAGGGGGAAATCAGCCCCAGCATTTT	CASSWPGGNQPQHF
TRBD2	TRBV11-2	TRBJ2-7	-	TGTGCCAGCAGCTTCGCTACCGGGCCGGGGGGCGAGCAGTACTTC	CASSFATGPGGEQYF
TRBD1	TRBV13	TRBJ1-2	-	TGTGCCAGCAGCTTTGGACAGGGAGACTATGGCTACACCTTC	CASSFGQGDYGYTF
TRBD2	TRBV11-2	TRBJ2-1	-	TGTGCCAGCAGCTTAATAGCGGGAGCCCCCTCAAATGAGCAGTTCTTC	CASSLIAGAPSNEQFF
TRBD2	TRBV6-1	TRBJ2-1	-	TGTGCCAGCAGTGAAGCCGCCGGACTAGCGGATGAGCAGTTCTTC	CASSEAAGLADEQFF
-	TRBV7-9	TRBJ1-2	once	TGTGCCAGCAGCTATTACGGGGAAACCGGCTACACCTTC	CASSYYGETGYTF
-	TRBV9	TRBJ2-3	once	TGTGCCAGCAGCGTAGCGACGGGAAGCACAGATACGCAGTATTTT	CASSVATGSTDTQYF
-	TRBV4-2	TRBJ2-7	-	TGTGCCAGCACCAGGACTGGATCCTACGAGCAGTACTTC	CASTRTGSYEQYF
TRBD1	TRBV6-6	TRBJ1-3	once	TGTGCCAGCAGTTCTCCGGGACAGGGTCTAAACACCATATATTTT	CASSSPGQGLNTIYF
TRBD2	TRBV29-1	TRBJ2-3	-	TGCAGCGTTGATAGCGGGGATACGCAGTATTTT	CSVDSGDTQYF
-	TRBV27	TRBJ2-3	-	TGTGCCAGCACCCCCGACAGGAAGGAGAATACGCAGTATTTT	CASTPDRKENTQYF
-	TRBV5-1	TRBJ1-2	-	TGCGCCAGCAGCTTGAGGGGAATCGAGGCTGGCTACACCTTC	CASSLRGIEAGYTF
TRBD2	TRBV25-1	TRBJ2-7	-	TGTGCCAGCAGTGATGTAGCGGGGGGTCTAGGGCAGTACTTC	CASSDVAGGLGQYF
-	TRBV13	TRBJ1-1	-	TGTGCCAGCAGCTTAGGGGCCGGGCGGGGGGTTGGAACTGAAGCTTTCTTT	CASSLGAGRGVGTEAFF
-	TRBV4-2	TRBJ1-3	-	TGTGCCAGCAGCCAAGAAAATCATCCCAAAGGAAACACCATATATTTT	CASSQENHPKGNTIYF
-	TRBV7-3	TRBJ2-5	-	TGTGCCAGCAGCTTAAGCAGAGGGGAGACCCAGTACTTC	CASSLSRGETQYF
-	TRBV2	TRBJ2-1	once	TGTGCCAGCAGTCTAGCTCGACAAGTTTACAATGAGCAGTTCTTC	CASSLARQVYNEQFF
TRBD2	TRBV7-9	TRBJ2-1	-	TGTGCCAGCAGCGCGACTAGCGGGAGGATAAATGAGCAGTTCTTC	CASSATSGRINEQFF
-	TRBV25-1	TRBJ1-1	-	TGTGCCAGCAGCCTACAGGGTAGGAACACTGAAGCTTTCTTT	CASSLQGRNTEAFF
-	TRBV13	TRBJ1-2	-	TGTGCCAGCAGCTTAGTTCGGGATCCCTATGGCTACACCTTC	CASSLVRDPYGYTF
-	TRBV28	TRBJ1-1	-	TGTGCCAGCAGTTTATCTTTGGGGCAGGTGGGCACTGAAGCTTTCTTT	CASSLSLGQVGTEAFF
-	TRBV5-6	TRBJ1-1	-	TGTGCCAGCTGTGCTGGAGGTTCTGAAGCTTTCTTT	CASCAGGSEAFF
-	TRBV7-2	TRBJ1-5	-	TGTGCCAGCAGCCCACAGGGTGTTGATCAGCCCCAGCATTTT	CASSPQGVDQPQHF
-	TRBV4-1	TRBJ1-1	-	TGCGCCACCTCGCTTGAGGCCAGACTGAACACTGAAGCTTTCTTT	CATSLEARLNTEAFF
-	TRBV6-6	TRBJ2-2	-	TGTGCCACGCCCAAGACAGGCCCGAACACCGGGGAGCTGTTTTTT	CATPKTGPNTGELFF
-	TRBV9	TRBJ1-2	-	TGTGCCAGCAGCGTAGGAGAGGGAGGGAGTAACTATGGCTACACCTTC	CASSVGEGGSNYGYTF
TRBD2	TRBV29-1	TRBJ2-1	-	TGCAGCGTGGTACTAGCGGGAGGGTATGAGCAGTTCTTC	CSVVLAGGYEQFF
TRBD1	TRBV7-7	TRBJ2-2	-	TGTGCTAGCAGCCTGAGACAGGGAAACACCGGGGAGCTGTTTTTT	CASSLRQGNTGELFF
-	TRBV10-3	TRBJ1-1	-	TGTGCCATCAGTGAGCCGGCCGCAGGGGCTTTCTTT	CAISEPAAGAFF
TRBD1	TRBV4-3	TRBJ2-1	few	TGCGCCAGCAGTGTACAGGGGAATGAGCAGTTCTTC	CASSVQGNEQFF
TRBD2	TRBV7-9	TRBJ2-5	-	TGTGCCAGCAGCTTACGGGAGGCCCAGTACTTC	CASSLREAQYF
-	TRBV6-1	TRBJ2-5	-	TGTGCCAGCAGCGCCGACAGACAAGAGACCCAGTACTTC	CASSADRQETQYF
TRBD2	TRBV28	TRBJ2-1	-	TGTGCCACCAGGTCGGGACTAGTTTACAATGAGCAGTTCTTC	CATRSGLVYNEQFF
TRBD1	TRBV30	TRBJ1-4	-	TGTGCCTGGAGTGTAGGGACAGGGGGGGAAAAACTGTTTTTT	CAWSVGTGGEKLFF
-	TRBV5-1	TRBJ2-3	once	TGCGCCAGCAGCGGAGGCCCTAGCACAGATACGCAGTATTTT	CASSGGPSTDTQYF
TRBD1	TRBV29-1	TRBJ2-2	-	TGCAGCGCCTCTCTTGCGACAGGGGGTAGCACCGGGGAGCTGTTTTTT	CSASLATGGSTGELFF
TRBD1	TRBV2	TRBJ1-5	-	TGTGCCAGCAGTGCCGAATTCTCAGGGGGAGGCAATCAGCCCCAGCATTTT	CASSAEFSGGGNQPQHF
TRBD1	TRBV27	TRBJ1-1	-	TGTGCCAGCAGCCGGGACAGGACCATGAACACTGAAGCTTTCTTT	CASSRDRTMNTEAFF
-	TRBV28	TRBJ1-5	-	TGTGCCAGCGGGCACAGGATTAGCAATCAGCCCCAGCATTTT	CASGHRISNQPQHF
TRBD1	TRBV7-9	TRBJ2-2	-	TGTGCCAGCAGCTCAATGGGACAGGGTGGTGTCGGGGAGCTGTTTTTT	CASSSMGQGGVGELFF
-	TRBV14	TRBJ1-3	-	TGTGCCAGCAGCCAAGATTCGGGCTCTGGAAACACCATATATTTT	CASSQDSGSGNTIYF
TRBD2	TRBV10-3	TRBJ2-1	-	TGTGCCATCAGTGAAGGGAGGGAGCGGCCGTACAATGAGCAGTTCTTC	CAISEGRERPYNEQFF
-	TRBV2	TRBJ2-7	few	TGTGCCAGCAGTCGACAGACCTACGAGCAGTACTTC	CASSRQTYEQYF
-	TRBV5-6	TRBJ2-1	-	TGTGCCAGCAGCCCCGTGGGGGGTTATGAGCAGTTCTTC	CASSPVGGYEQFF
-	TRBV7-2	TRBJ1-1	-	TGTGCCAGCAGCTCCCCTTGGGGAGGAAGCACTGAAGCTTTCTTT	CASSSPWGGSTEAFF
-	TRBV18	TRBJ2-2	-	TGTGCCAGCTCACCTAAAGCCCAGGCGGACTTCGCCGGGGAGCTGTTTTTT	CASSPKAQADFAGELFF
TRBD2	TRBV5-1	TRBJ2-7	-	TGCGCCAGCAGCTTGCAGCGGGAGGGGATCGAGCAGTACTTC	CASSLQREGIEQYF
-	TRBV5-1	TRBJ1-4	-	TGCGCCAGCAGTTGGAGGACAGCGTTAAATGAAAAACTGTTTTTT	CASSWRTALNEKLFF
-	TRBV2	TRBJ2-2	-	TGTGCCAGCAGTGTGCAGGGGACCGGGGAGCTGTTTTTT	CASSVQGTGELFF
-	TRBV10-3	TRBJ1-5	few	TGTGCCACCGATGCGGCAGGGAATCAGCCCCAGCATTTT	CATDAAGNQPQHF
TRBD1	TRBV10-3	TRBJ2-1	-	TGTGCCATCAGTGACCCGACAGGGGTAGCTGAGCAGTTCTTC	CAISDPTGVAEQFF
TRBD1	TRBV19	TRBJ2-7	-	TGTGCCAGTAGCCGAGCCGGGACAGGAACCTACGAGCAGTACTTC	CASSRAGTGTYEQYF
-	TRBV6-5	TRBJ1-1	-	TGTGCCAGCAGGCCCGGGGGAGCGAACACTGAAGCTTTCTTT	CASRPGGANTEAFF